The next 27 T cell receptor beta chains were all read from a single sample in a study of T cell changes during pregnancy in multiple sclerosis. Generated by immunoSEQ multiplex PCR, the TCRdb table keeps only in-frame clones and is missing some. Of over 35,000 clones listed, 85% to 95% are singletons. The material sequenced was peripheral blood, taken before pregnancy. These receptors originate from a female donor with multiple sclerosis, enrolled in a pregnancy study.

The genes are TRBV25-1 and TRBJ1-3; D gene unclear. In germline, CDR1 is MGHDK, CDR2 SYGVNS. This CDR3 comprises 15 residues. V was cut by 3 bases and J by 2 bases, with 11 bases left in between. CDR3 nucleotides: TGTGCCAGCAGTGAGCCAGGTCGTACTGGAAACACCATATATTTT. As protein: CASSEPGRTGNTIYF.

This clone was observed a few times. The chain combines TRBV7-9 with TRBJ2-7, with 13 bases fitting TRBD2. The junction had 3 bases not matched to a gene; V was cut back by 5 bases and J by 2 bases. The CDR3 covers 15 residues. CDR1 and CDR2 from the germline V gene are SEHNR and FQNEAQ (reference sequence). This CDR3 reads CASSALAGGPYEQYF. CDR3 nucleotide sequence: TGTGCCAGCAGCGCACTAGCGGGAGGGCCCTACGAGCAGTACTTC.

The rearrangement links TRBV2 to TRBJ2-2; D not resolved. V was cut by 2 bases and J by 5 bases, with 9 bases left in between. In germline, CDR1 is SNHLY, CDR2 FYNNEI. This CDR3 has 14 residues. The CDR3 DNA sequence: TGTGCCAGCAGTGAAATTACAACAACCGGGGAGCTGTTTTTT. Encoded protein: CASSEITTTGELFF.

This chain links TRBV7-8 with TRBJ1-4; 10 bases agree with TRBD1. Trimming cost V 0 bases and J 7 bases; bases outside gene matches: 5. Germline V CDR1 and CDR2: SGHVS, FQNEAQ. This CDR3 comprises 16 residues. The CDR3 region is CASSLAAWTGGEKLFF. Written as DNA, the CDR3 is TGTGCCAGCAGCTTAGCGGCGTGGACAGGGGGTGAAAAACTGTTTTTT.

In DNA form, the CDR3 reads TGCGCCAGCAGCCAGGGACTAGCGGGACTTAACACCGGGGAGCTGTTTTTT. Its protein is CASSQGLAGLNTGELFF. J is TRBJ2-2 and V is TRBV5-1, with 13 bases identical to TRBD2. The CDR3 consists of 17 residues. Per the germline V gene, CDR1 is SGHRS and CDR2 is YFSETQ. With V trimmed by 4 bases and J by 2 bases, 5 bases remained unmatched.

V usage is TRBV7-9 and J usage is TRBJ2-5, with D maybe TRBD1 (8 bases). CDR3 length: 14 residues. Germline V gene data show CDR1 as SEHNR and CDR2 as FQNEAQ (reference sequence). Trimming took off 5 bases at V and 4 bases at J, with 14 bases between the two ends. The CDR3: CASSEDREGETQYF. The CDR3 coding sequence is TGTGCCAGCAGCGAGGACAGGGAGGGAGAGACCCAGTACTTC.

The rearrangement uses TRBV4-1 and TRBJ2-3; 9 positions match TRBD2. The V segment lost 4 bases and the J segment 5 bases; nucleotides outside the gene matches: 13. This CDR3 has 17 residues. The germline CDR1 and CDR2 sequences are MGHRA and YSYEKL. The CDR3 region has the DNA TGCGCCAGCAGCCCCCGGGGCGGCGGGAGGGCCGGAGATACGCAGTATTTT. Amino acids: CASSPRGGGRAGDTQYF.

This rearrangement joins TRBV6-5 to TRBJ2-1, with 11 bases lining up with TRBD2. V gave up 0 bases and J gave up 7 bases; unmatched junction bases: 5. Per the germline V gene, CDR1 is MNHEY and CDR2 is SVGAGI. The CDR3 runs 16 residues. The chain's CDR3 is CASSYSRTSGYNEQFF. The CDR3 nucleotides are TGTGCCAGCAGTTACTCGAGGACTAGCGGGTATAATGAGCAGTTCTTC.

The rearrangement links TRBV30 to TRBJ1-2; the D gene is possibly TRBD1 (6 bases). This CDR3 region has 14 residues. V lost 2 bases to trimming and J lost 4 bases, with 14 bases between them. Germline V CDR1 and CDR2: GTSNPN, SVGIG (reference sequence). The CDR3 DNA sequence: TGTGCCTGGAGTTACCCCGGACAGCCCTATGGCTACACCTTC. Its protein is CAWSYPGQPYGYTF.

This chain links TRBV5-4 with TRBJ2-7; 7 bases are shared with TRBD2. This CDR3 contains 14 residues. CDR1 is SGHNT, CDR2 YYREEE, per germline (reference sequence). V gave up 4 bases and J gave up 7 bases; unmatched junction bases: 11. CDR3 in amino acids: CASSPEGLSYEQYF. CDR3 in DNA: TGTGCCAGCAGCCCTGAGGGACTATCTTATGAGCAGTACTTC. The whole variable domain, remainder taken from reference TRBV5-4 and TRBJ2-7, is ETGVTQSPTHLIKTRGQQVTLRCSSQSGHNTVSWYQQALGQGPQFIFQYYREEENGRGNFPPRFSGLQFPNYSSELNVNALELDDSALYLCASSPEGLSYEQYFGPGTRLTVT.

This rearrangement joins TRBV5-1 to TRBJ2-3, with TRBD1 matching 8 bases. The germline V gene has CDR1 SGHRS and CDR2 YFSETQ. V dropped 3 bases and J dropped 2; count of bases not matched to a gene: 11. The CDR3 runs 17 residues. Written as DNA, the CDR3 is TGCGCCAGCAGCTCCCCACCATACAGGGGGTACACAGATACGCAGTATTTT. This encodes CASSSPPYRGYTDTQYF.

The J gene is TRBJ2-6, the V gene TRBV28, with no clear D. The germline V and J ends were trimmed by 5 bases and 4 bases, with 12 bases remaining between them. This CDR3 region has 15 residues. CDR1 is MDHEN, CDR2 SYDVKM, per germline. The CDR3 DNA sequence: TGTGCCAGCAGTCCTCTCGACACCGGGGCCAACGTCCTGACTTTC. It specifies CASSPLDTGANVLTF.

V gene TRBV9 combines with J gene TRBJ1-4; no clear D gene. The V gene's germline CDR1 is SGDLS and CDR2 YYNGEE. This CDR3 has 14 amino acids. V was cut by 4 bases and J by 5 bases, with 12 bases left in between. The CDR3: CASSPTGLNEKLFF. Here the CDR3 DNA reads TGTGCCAGCAGCCCTACTGGGCTCAATGAAAAACTGTTTTTT.

The J gene is TRBJ2-1, the V gene TRBV7-9; 9 bases are a match to TRBD2. Germline V gene sequence: CDR1 SEHNR, CDR2 FQNEAQ (reference sequence). Trimming at V came to 2 bases and at J to 1 base, leaving 3 bases not matched to a gene. This CDR3 is built from 16 residues. The CDR3 spells CASSLLAGISYNEQFF. The CDR3 bases are TGTGCCAGCAGCTTACTAGCGGGAATATCCTACAATGAGCAGTTCTTC.

This clone was observed once. V is TRBV4-3 and J is TRBJ1-5, with D possibly being TRBD1 (5 bases). V lost 1 base, J lost 7 bases, and 11 bases lay in between. The germline V gene has CDR1 LGHNA and CDR2 YSLEER. The CDR3 sequence is 14 residues long. The CDR3 bases are TGCGCCAGCAGCCAAGTGCAGGGTGACCAGCCCCAGCATTTT. It is translated as CASSQVQGDQPQHF.

V is TRBV5-4 and J is TRBJ2-7; 11 nucleotides line up with TRBD2. The trim removed 5 bases at V and 4 bases at J, leaving 17 bases unmatched. The germline CDR1 and CDR2 sequences are SGHNT and YYREEE (reference sequence). The CDR3 sequence is 18 residues long. The CDR3 sequence: CASSWPASGRLSDYEQYF. The CDR3 region has the DNA TGTGCCAGCAGTTGGCCAGCTAGCGGGAGGCTGAGCGATTACGAGCAGTACTTC.

The chain employs TRBV28 and TRBJ2-7; 11 nucleotides line up with TRBD2. The CDR3 consists of 16 residues. V shed 1 base, J shed 2 bases, and the junction held 4 bases outside the gene matches. Germline V lookup: CDR1 MDHEN, CDR2 SYDVKM. In DNA form, the CDR3 reads TGTGCCAGCAGTTTATATAGCGGGAGGGCTGCCTACGAGCAGTACTTC. Its protein product is CASSLYSGRAAYEQYF.

V and J are TRBV18 and TRBJ2-6, with 7 bases identical to TRBD2. The junction had 10 bases not matched to a gene; V was cut back by 3 bases and J by 2 bases. The CDR3 sequence is 18 residues long. The V gene's germline CDR1 is KGHSH and CDR2 LQKENI. The CDR3 DNA reads as TGTGCCAGCTCACCGCTAGCGGCTGTCACACCTGGGGCCAACGTCCTGACTTTC. Its protein product is CASSPLAAVTPGANVLTF.

This clone was seen a few times. This chain joins TRBV28 and TRBJ2-5; tentatively, D is TRBD2 (6 bases). V was trimmed by 6 bases and J by 2 bases, leaving 16 bases between them. Germline lookup yields CDR1 MDHEN and CDR2 SYDVKM. The CDR3 loop spans 15 amino acids. This CDR3 is CASSPIAGGQETQYF. CDR3 DNA: TGTGCCAGCAGCCCCATCGCCGGGGGTCAAGAGACCCAGTACTTC. Based on the CDR3 plus reference TRBV28 and TRBJ2-5, the full variable domain is DVKVTQSSRYLVKRTGEKVFLECVQDMDHENMFWYRQDPGLGLRLIYFSYDVKMKEKGDIPEGYSVSREKKERFSLILESASTNQTSMYLCASSPIAGGQETQYFGPGTRLLVL.

The V call is TRBV9, the J call TRBJ2-3, with 7 bases that match TRBD2. This CDR3 region has 16 residues. V lost 3 bases, J lost 2 bases, and 9 bases stayed unmatched. CDR1 is SGDLS, CDR2 YYNGEE, per germline. The CDR3 DNA follows: TGTGCCAGCAGCGCGGGGCTAGCGGCCCACACAGATACGCAGTATTTT. Translated, it gives CASSAGLAAHTDTQYF.

V gene TRBV9 combines with J gene TRBJ1-2; TRBD1 agrees at 8 bases. The J segment lost 4 bases and the V segment lost 4 bases, leaving 6 bases of the junction unmatched. The CDR3 is 14 amino acids. Germline values: CDR1 SGDLS, CDR2 YYNGEE. In nucleotides, the CDR3 is TGTGCCAGCAGCCCGTCACAGGGGGGCTATGGCTACACCTTC. Protein sequence: CASSPSQGGYGYTF.

This clone showed up just once. The J gene is TRBJ1-1, the V gene TRBV5-8, with 7 bases matching TRBD1. The J segment lost 3 bases and the V segment lost 0 bases, leaving 5 bases of the junction unmatched. This CDR3 contains 15 residues. CDR1 is SGHTS, CDR2 YDEGEE, per germline. CDR3 in DNA: TGTGCCAGCAGCTTGGTAGGGGACAGAGACACTGAAGCTTTCTTT. This translates into CASSLVGDRDTEAFF.

The V gene is TRBV19, the J gene TRBJ1-5; 8 bases map to TRBD1. The trim removed 6 bases at V and 1 base at J, leaving 8 bases unmatched. The germline V gene encodes CDR1 LNHDA and CDR2 SQIVND (reference sequence). This CDR3 comprises 16 residues. CDR3 bases: TGTGCCAGTAGGGTTCAGGGGGCCGGGAGCAATCAGCCCCAGCATTTT. Translation: CASRVQGAGSNQPQHF.

The chain links TRBV6-1 to TRBJ1-1; no definite D call. Germline CDR1 reads MNHNS; CDR2 reads SASEGT. The CDR3 consists of 13 residues. The V end was cut by 6 bases, the J end by 0 bases, with 8 bases between. The CDR3 protein is CASRREMNTEAFF. CDR3 DNA sequence: TGTGCCAGCAGGAGAGAAATGAACACTGAAGCTTTCTTT.

V gene TRBV7-3 combines with J gene TRBJ2-3; 8 bases are shared with TRBD1. CDR1 is SGHTA, CDR2 FQGTGA, per germline. The CDR3 has 15 amino acids. The V and J ends lost 5 bases and 3 bases, in that order; junction bases with no gene match: 7. The CDR3 DNA reads TGTGCCAGCAGCCAGACAGGGGCGGGGACAGATACGCAGTATTTT. Translating gives CASSQTGAGTDTQYF.

The chain employs TRBV7-2 and TRBJ2-5; maybe TRBD2 (6 bases). The CDR3 spans 14 residues. Germline CDR1 reads SGHTA; CDR2 reads FQGNSA. V was cut by 2 bases and J by 3 bases, with 10 bases left in between. The CDR3 reads CASSLNSGEETQYF. The CDR3 DNA is TGTGCCAGCAGCTTAAATTCGGGAGAAGAGACCCAGTACTTC.

The chain links TRBV5-1 to TRBJ1-2; no clear D. The CDR3 has 14 residues. From germline, CDR1 is SGHRS and CDR2 YFSETQ. V was shortened by 4 bases and J by 5 bases, with 15 bases between the two germline ends. The CDR3 loop reads CASSTSPQAYGYTF. The CDR3 DNA reads TGCGCCAGCAGCACCTCCCCCCAGGCTTATGGCTACACCTTC.